This T cell receptor beta chain was retrieved from a study of monozygotic twins with inflammatory bowel disease. Germline-derived CDR1 and CDR2 are MDHEN and SYDVKM. This CDR3 comprises 15 residues. TCRdb derives one entry per CDR3 protein from the 5' RACE reads, leaving out DNA. The table lists 45,000 or so distinct CDR3 sequences. Sequenced material: blood. J is TRBJ2-5 and V is TRBV28; TCRdb proposes TRBD1, but this gene call is untestable without DNA. The sequence was obtained from a human donor with ulcerative colitis or Crohn's disease, or a healthy co-twin of an affected twin (not recorded which). The CDR3 loop reads CASSRSRGNMETQYF. The full variable domain, its missing parts supplied by reference TRBV28 and TRBJ2-5, is DVKVTQSSRYLVKRTGEKVFLECVQDMDHENMFWYRQDPGLGLRLIYFSYDVKMKEKGDIPEGYSVSREKKERFSLILESASTNQTSMYLCASSRSRGNMETQYFGPGTRLLVL.